The entry below gives a single TCR beta chain sequence along with its context. The record originates from a study of CD8 T cells in Susac syndrome. Random hexamers primed reverse transcription of 0.5 to 1 ug RNA. TCRdb independently ran MiXCR on the immunoSEQ multiplex PCR reads; one entry per CDR3 protein. The sample lists 78,000 or so distinct CDR3 sequences, roughly 94% seen once, with 0.35% to 0.5% in the top ten. The sequenced target, TCR beta, came from blood CD8+ and CD4+ T cells. The CDR3 extends over 11 amino acids. Trimming left V 2 bases short and J 5 bases short, with 6 bases between. Germline assignment: CDR1 GTSNPN and CDR2 SVGIG (reference sequence).

The origin of this receptor is a human donor with multiple sclerosis. The specimen was CD8+ T cells from PBMCs. The chain recombines TRBV30 with TRBJ1-1; D unresolved. The CDR3: CAWSTTTEAFF. The CDR3 bases are TGTGCCTGGAGTACTACGACTGAAGCTTTCTTT. Together with reference TRBV30 and TRBJ1-1, the CDR3 gives the full variable domain: SQTIHQWPATLVQPVGSPLSLECTVEGTSNPNLYWYRQAAGRGLQLLFYSVGIGQISSEVPQNLSASRPQDRQFILSSKKLLLSDSGFYLCAWSTTTEAFFGQGTRLTVV.